This T cell receptor beta chain originates from a study of CD8 T cells in Susac syndrome. The wider study: Patients with Susac syndrome were therapy-naive, taking corticosteroids, with some also receiving intravenous immunoglobulin, or taking intravenous immunoglobulin alone at the time their blood was drawn.

With random hexamers, reverse transcription was performed on roughly 0.5 to 1 ug of RNA. TCRdb independently ran MiXCR on the immunoSEQ multiplex PCR reads; one entry per CDR3 protein. The sample has some 130,000 distinct CDR3 sequences, roughly 94% seen once. With regard to this clonotype: Antigen specificity is unknown.

Study outcomes and limitations: The study found that Susac CD8+ clonal expansion peaked in TEMRA cells and active patients.

Deletions cut 1 base from V and 0 bases from J, with 6 bases between. Germline CDR1 and CDR2: SGHVS and FQNEAQ. The CDR3 loop spans 15 amino acids. Sequencing of TCR beta was carried out in blood CD8+ and CD4+ T cells. The CD8+ and CD4+ T cells were isolated magnetically using a negative isolation approach, whereas the TEMRA cells were enriched by FACS. The chain uses TRBV7-8 and TRBJ2-2; no clear D. The sequencing input was CD8+ T cells from PBMCs. The receptor comes from a human donor with Susac syndrome. CDR3 DNA sequence: TGTGCCAGCAGCTTAGTAGGGCCGAACACCGGGGAGCTGTTTTTT. Translating it yields CASSLVGPNTGELFF.